Each of the 22 T cell receptor beta chains below was sequenced from the same sample in a study of OX40 agonist ivuxolimab in advanced cancers. Only in-frame clones appear in the TCRdb table, and some are missing; sequencing was by immunoSEQ multiplex PCR. The sample includes about 35,000 clones, around 80% of them seen just once. The starting material was CD4+ or CD8+ T cells sorted from blood, obtained in a trial of the OX40 agonist ivuxolimab. The receptors were gathered from an adult with an advanced solid tumor such as melanoma, head and neck, liver or kidney cancer.

The chain has TRBV9 and TRBJ1-4, with TRBD1 identical over 7 bases. The V gene end was trimmed by 0 bases and the J gene end by 8 bases; junction bases not matched to a gene: 1. CDR1 SGDLS and CDR2 YYNGEE come from the germline V gene. CDR3 size: 13 residues. The CDR3 DNA follows: TGTGCCAGCAGCGTAGACAGGGGCGAAAAACTGTTTTTT. Amino acids: CASSVDRGEKLFF.

This clone is a singleton in its sample. The V and J genes are TRBV7-3 and TRBJ2-1; D perhaps matches TRBD1 (6 bases). CDR3 length: 13 residues. Germline loops: CDR1 SGHTA, CDR2 FQGTGA. Trimming pared 0 bases from V and 10 bases from J, leaving 10 bases between. In DNA form, the CDR3 reads TGTGCCAGCAGCTTAACCCCCGGGACAGAGCAGTTCTTC. This gives the protein CASSLTPGTEQFF.

The CDR3 nucleotides read TGCGCCAGCAGCCAAGATCCCGGACAGGGCCATCAGCCCCAGCATTTT. This sequence encodes CASSQDPGQGHQPQHF. The J gene is TRBJ1-5, the V gene TRBV4-1, with 8 bases that match TRBD1. The CDR3 is 16 residues long. Germline V lookup: CDR1 MGHRA, CDR2 YSYEKL. The V and J ends lost 0 bases and 5 bases, in that order; junction bases with no gene match: 6.

V is TRBV7-2 and J is TRBJ1-3; D unresolved. V was shortened by 0 bases and J by 7 bases, with 10 bases between the two germline ends. Germline CDR1 reads SGHTA; CDR2 reads FQGNSA. The CDR3 totals 14 residues. The DNA for the CDR3 is TGTGCCAGCAGCTTAGCGCGGGCCGGGAACACCATATATTTT. The encoded protein is CASSLARAGNTIYF.

V gene TRBV6-5 combines with J gene TRBJ1-6; D unresolved. The CDR3 has 13 amino acids. Germline V gene lookup returns CDR1 MNHEY and CDR2 SVGAGI. Trimming took off 6 bases at V and 4 bases at J, with 7 bases between the two ends. DNA of the CDR3: TGTGCCAGCAGAGTACAGTATAATTCACCCCTCCACTTT. Its translation: CASRVQYNSPLHF.

This clone came up a few times. The chain couples TRBV5-6 to TRBJ1-1, with D maybe TRBD1 (6 bases). Germline V gene sequence: CDR1 SGHDT, CDR2 YYEEEE. Trimming took off 9 bases at V and 3 bases at J, with 15 bases between the two ends. The CDR3 length is 13 residues. CDR3 protein: CATGDTWDTEAFF. The DNA of the CDR3 is TGTGCCACAGGGGACACTTGGGACACTGAAGCTTTCTTT.

With respect to this clone: Different DNA sequences within this sample yield the same CDR3. This sequence joins TRBV6-5 and TRBJ2-7; possibly TRBD1 for D (6 bases). Deletions cut 6 bases from V and 4 bases from J, with 16 bases between. This CDR3 contains 14 residues. Germline V CDR1 and CDR2: MNHEY, SVGAGI. Here the CDR3 reads CASSARDTSYEQYV. The CDR3 nucleotides are TGTGCCAGCAGCGCCCGGGACACGAGTTACGAGCAGTACGTC.

The V and J genes are TRBV6-6 and TRBJ1-1, with TRBD1 as a possible D gene (5 bases). V shed 8 bases and J shed 4 bases, with 14 bases lying between them. This CDR3 spans 13 amino acids. Germline loops: CDR1 MNHNY, CDR2 SVGAGI (reference sequence). The CDR3 nucleotides read TGTGCCAGCTGTGCGGGGCACGGCACTGAAGCTTTCTTT. It translates to CASCAGHGTEAFF.

CDR3 sequence: CASSSGQWNYGYTF. The CDR3 DNA sequence: TGTGCCAGCAGCTCGGGACAGTGGAACTATGGCTACACCTTC. The chain links TRBV5-6 to TRBJ1-2, with 7 bases matching TRBD1. The CDR3 consists of 14 residues. Looked up from germline, CDR1 is SGHDT and CDR2 is YYEEEE. V was clipped by 3 bases and J by 2 bases; unmatched bases: 4.

This chain joins TRBV19 and TRBJ1-2; maybe TRBD1 (5 bases). CDR1 is LNHDA and CDR2 is SQIVND in the germline V gene (reference sequence). Trimming shortened V by 7 bases and J by 0 bases, and 15 bases separated the two germline ends. CDR3 length: 15 amino acids. In DNA form, the CDR3 reads TGTGCCAGTACCCCAAGGCGGGGGTCTAACTATGGCTACACCTTC. Amino acid sequence: CASTPRRGSNYGYTF. The full variable domain, completed using reference TRBV19 and TRBJ1-2, is DGGITQSPKYLFRKEGQNVTLSCEQNLNHDAMYWYRQDPGQGLRLIYYSQIVNDFQKGDIAEGYSVSREKKESFPLTVTSAQKNPTAFYLCASTPRRGSNYGYTFGSGTRLTVV.

The V gene is TRBV30, the J gene TRBJ2-1; TRBD2 matches at 9 bases. The CDR3 has 14 amino acids. Unmatched junction bases numbered 5, after V lost 2 bases and J lost 6 bases. Germline loops: CDR1 GTSNPN, CDR2 SVGIG (reference sequence). The CDR3 DNA is TGTGCCTGGAGTCGTCTAGCGGGGATCAATGAGCAGTTCTTC. It codes for CAWSRLAGINEQFF.

The chain couples TRBV30 to TRBJ2-6; D might be TRBD1 or TRBD2, each matching 6 bases. V dropped 5 bases and J dropped 4 bases, with 15 bases sitting between them. This CDR3 contains 15 residues. Germline-derived CDR1 and CDR2 are GTSNPN and SVGIG (reference sequence). For the CDR3, the DNA is TGTGCCTGGGGCCACGGGGGCATGGGGGCCAACGTCCTGACTTTC. Protein sequence: CAWGHGGMGANVLTF.

This clone has just a few counts. The chain employs TRBV21-1 and TRBJ1-1; the DNA was not compared with TRBD1, the D call given in the table. TRBV21-1 is a pseudogene locus. The CDR3 runs to 14 residues. CDR3 DNA: TGTGCCAGCAGCTCCGGGACAGCGAACACTGAAGCTTTCTTT. Its translation: CASSSGTANTEAFF.

V usage is TRBV19 and J usage is TRBJ2-4; the match to TRBD1 covers 8 bases. The V gene's germline CDR1 is LNHDA and CDR2 SQIVND (reference sequence). V lost 8 bases and J lost 3; bases outside the gene matches: 6. The CDR3 covers 14 residues. This chain's CDR3 is CASSLGQGKNIQYF. Written as DNA, the CDR3 is TGTGCCAGTTCACTAGGACAGGGCAAAAACATTCAGTACTTC.

The rearrangement uses TRBV1 and TRBJ1-2. TRBV1 is designated a pseudogene. CDR3 length: 16 amino acids. The CDR3 DNA sequence: TGCACCAGCAGCCCGAGAAGCTCTCCTCTATCCTATGGCTACACCTTC. Its protein product is CTSSPRSSPLSYGYTF.

J is TRBJ2-2 and V is TRBV5-1; 9 bases are a match to TRBD1. V was pared by 3 bases and J by 7 bases, with 4 bases of the junction left unmatched. The germline gives CDR1 SGHRS, CDR2 YFSETQ. This CDR3 has 14 residues. The CDR3 spells CASSSDRGDGELFF. Here the CDR3 DNA reads TGCGCCAGCAGCTCGGACAGGGGAGACGGGGAGCTGTTTTTT. Drawing the rest from reference TRBV5-1 and TRBJ2-2, the complete variable domain is KAGVTQTPRYLIKTRGQQVTLSCSPISGHRSVSWYQQTPGQGLQFLFEYFSETQRNKGNFPGRFSGRQFSNSRSEMNVSTLELGDSALYLCASSSDRGDGELFFGEGSRLTVL.

This sequence joins TRBV5-4 and TRBJ2-7; 10 bases match TRBD2. The V and J ends lost 4 bases and 7 bases, in that order; junction bases with no gene match: 17. Germline CDR1 reads SGHNT; CDR2 reads YYREEE (reference sequence). The CDR3 covers 17 residues. CDR3 sequence: CASSRRLSGTSVGEQYV. The DNA for the CDR3 is TGTGCCAGCAGCCGCCGACTTTCCGGGACTAGCGTGGGAGAGCAGTACGTC.

The chain is built from TRBV28 and TRBJ2-3; 8 nucleotides match TRBD1. The germline V gene has CDR1 MDHEN and CDR2 SYDVKM. The CDR3 sequence is 15 residues long. Losses at the gene ends were 5 bases for V and 1 base for J; bases not matched to a gene: 5. CDR3 sequence: CASSTLTGGTDTQYF. The DNA for the CDR3 is TGTGCCAGCAGTACGTTGACAGGGGGCACAGATACGCAGTATTTT.

The chain couples TRBV2 to TRBJ2-3; D perhaps matches TRBD2 (6 bases). Trimming left V 7 bases short and J 0 bases short, with 17 bases between. Per germline, CDR1 SNHLY and CDR2 FYNNEI. This CDR3 has 16 residues. The CDR3 sequence is CASNSGLDPSTDTQYF. CDR3 coding DNA: TGTGCCAGCAATTCGGGACTGGACCCTAGCACAGATACGCAGTATTTT.

This chain links TRBV6-5 with TRBJ2-1; no clear D. CDR3 size: 14 residues. The germline gives CDR1 MNHEY, CDR2 SVGAGI. V was cut by 3 bases and J by 7 bases, with 13 bases left in between. Here the CDR3 reads CASSYKFMVNEQFF. CDR3 DNA sequence: TGTGCCAGCAGTTATAAATTTATGGTGAATGAGCAGTTCTTC.

This chain links TRBV10-3 with TRBJ2-5; D is uncertain. Germline CDR1 is ENHRY and CDR2 is SYGVKD. The CDR3 runs to 12 residues. Trimming removed 0 bases at V and 4 bases at J, with 3 bases between. This chain's CDR3 is CAISESPETQYF. CDR3 nucleotide sequence: TGTGCCATCAGTGAGTCGCCAGAGACCCAGTACTTC.

The genes are TRBV15 and TRBJ1-1; the D gene is possibly TRBD1 (5 bases). V was clipped by 0 bases and J by 7 bases, with 9 bases between them. Germline CDR1 LNHNV, CDR2 YYDKDF (reference sequence). The CDR3 loop spans 13 amino acids. CDR3: CATSRDQGFEAFF. The CDR3 DNA sequence: TGTGCCACCAGCAGAGATCAGGGCTTTGAAGCTTTCTTT.